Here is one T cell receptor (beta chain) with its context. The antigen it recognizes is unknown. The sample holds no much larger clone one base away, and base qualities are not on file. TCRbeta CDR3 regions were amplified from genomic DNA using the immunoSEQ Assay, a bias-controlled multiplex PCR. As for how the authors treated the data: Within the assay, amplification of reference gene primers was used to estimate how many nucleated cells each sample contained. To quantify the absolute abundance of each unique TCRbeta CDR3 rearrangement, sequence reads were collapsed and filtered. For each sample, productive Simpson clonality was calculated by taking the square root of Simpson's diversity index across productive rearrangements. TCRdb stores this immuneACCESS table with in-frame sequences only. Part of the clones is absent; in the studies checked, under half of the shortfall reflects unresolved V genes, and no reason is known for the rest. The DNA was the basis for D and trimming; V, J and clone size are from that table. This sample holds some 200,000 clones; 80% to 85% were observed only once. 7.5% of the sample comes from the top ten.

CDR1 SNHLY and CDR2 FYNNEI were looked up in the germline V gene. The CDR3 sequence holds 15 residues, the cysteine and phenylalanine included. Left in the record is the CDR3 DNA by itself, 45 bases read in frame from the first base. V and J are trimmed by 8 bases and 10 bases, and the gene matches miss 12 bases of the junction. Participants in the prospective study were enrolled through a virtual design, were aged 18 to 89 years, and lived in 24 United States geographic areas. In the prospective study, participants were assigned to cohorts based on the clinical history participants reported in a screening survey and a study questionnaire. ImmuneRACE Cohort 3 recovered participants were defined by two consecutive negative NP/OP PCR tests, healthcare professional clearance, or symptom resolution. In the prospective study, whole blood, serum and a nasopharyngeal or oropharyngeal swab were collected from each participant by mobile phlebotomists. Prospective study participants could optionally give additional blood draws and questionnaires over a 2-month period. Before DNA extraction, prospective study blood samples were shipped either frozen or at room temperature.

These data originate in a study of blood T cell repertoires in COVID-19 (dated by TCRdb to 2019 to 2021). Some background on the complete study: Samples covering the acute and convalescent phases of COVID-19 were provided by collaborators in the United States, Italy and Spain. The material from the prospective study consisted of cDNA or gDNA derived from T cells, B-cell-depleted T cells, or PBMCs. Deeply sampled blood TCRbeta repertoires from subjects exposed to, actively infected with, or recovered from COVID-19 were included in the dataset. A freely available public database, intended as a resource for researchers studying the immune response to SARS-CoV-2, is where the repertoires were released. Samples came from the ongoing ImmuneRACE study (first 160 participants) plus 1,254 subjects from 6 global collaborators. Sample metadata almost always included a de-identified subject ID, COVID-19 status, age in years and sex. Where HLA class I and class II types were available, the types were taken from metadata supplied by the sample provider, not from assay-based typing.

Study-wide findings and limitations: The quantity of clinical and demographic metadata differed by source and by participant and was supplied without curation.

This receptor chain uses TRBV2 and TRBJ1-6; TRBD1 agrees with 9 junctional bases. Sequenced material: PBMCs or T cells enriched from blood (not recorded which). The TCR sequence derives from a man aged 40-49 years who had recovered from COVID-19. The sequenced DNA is TGTGCCAGCGCCGGGACAGGGAAGGGTGGCTCACCCCTCCACTTT. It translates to CASAGTGKGGSPLHF.